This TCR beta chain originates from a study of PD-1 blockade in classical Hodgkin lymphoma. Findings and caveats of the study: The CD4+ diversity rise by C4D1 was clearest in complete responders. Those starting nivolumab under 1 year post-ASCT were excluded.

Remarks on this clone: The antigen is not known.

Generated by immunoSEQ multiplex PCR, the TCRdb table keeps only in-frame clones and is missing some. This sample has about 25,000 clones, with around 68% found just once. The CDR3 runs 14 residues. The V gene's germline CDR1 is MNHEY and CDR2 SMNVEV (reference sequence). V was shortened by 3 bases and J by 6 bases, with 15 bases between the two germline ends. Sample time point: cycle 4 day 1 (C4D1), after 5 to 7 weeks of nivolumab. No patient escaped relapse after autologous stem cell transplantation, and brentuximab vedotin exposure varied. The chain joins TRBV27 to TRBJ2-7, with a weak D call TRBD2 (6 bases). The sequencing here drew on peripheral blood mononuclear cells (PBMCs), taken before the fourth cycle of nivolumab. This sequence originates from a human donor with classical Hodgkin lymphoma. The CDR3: CASSFGSGRAEQYF. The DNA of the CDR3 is TGTGCCAGCAGTTTCGGAAGCGGGCGGGCCGAGCAGTACTTC.